This TCR beta chain stems from a study of shared clonotypes between healthy human individuals. Genomic DNA per cell subset filled all wells of several immunoSEQ plates. This table comes from immunoSEQ multiplex PCR, and its TCRdb copy is limited to in-frame clones, with some not included. The sample includes about 1 million clones, roughly 80% of them seen just once. This CDR3 has 15 residues. Trimming removed 1 base from V and 9 bases from J; junction bases left unmatched: 4. Germline V gene lookup returns CDR1 SEHNR and CDR2 FQNEAQ (reference sequence). A remark on this clone: Its antigen is not known.

Whole-study findings and limits: Having only a few donors restricted how much genetic and exposure-history diversity was captured.

CD4+ cells yielded CD45RA+ naive and CD45RA-negative memory subsets. The V call is TRBV7-9, the J call TRBJ1-6; 9 bases line up with TRBD1. The receptor comes from a young man in good health. The sequencing input was memory CD4+ T cells sorted from blood. The sample's subset: CD45RA-negative fraction. The CDR3 DNA reads TGTGCCAGCAGCTTAGGGTTGGACAGGGGTTCACCCCTCCACTTT. It translates to CASSLGLDRGSPLHF.